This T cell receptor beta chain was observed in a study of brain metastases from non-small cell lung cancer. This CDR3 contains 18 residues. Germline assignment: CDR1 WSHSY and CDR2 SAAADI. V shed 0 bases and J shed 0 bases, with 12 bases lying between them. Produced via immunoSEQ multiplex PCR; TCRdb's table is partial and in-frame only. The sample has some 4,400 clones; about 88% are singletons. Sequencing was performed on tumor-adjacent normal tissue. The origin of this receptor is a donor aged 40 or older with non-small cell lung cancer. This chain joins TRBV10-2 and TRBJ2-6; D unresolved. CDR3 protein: CASSESGRQLSGANVLTF. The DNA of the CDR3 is TGCGCCAGCAGTGAGTCCGGGCGGCAGCTCTCTGGGGCCAACGTCCTGACTTTC.